The rows below give T cell receptor beta chains drawn from one sample of a study of control samples from healthy donors and cancer patients. Profiled with immunoSEQ multiplex PCR; TCRdb holds only in-frame clones, not every one. The sample has about 86,000 clones, 93% seen once. The sample taken for sequencing was blood. Receptor source: a woman between 25 and 40 years old in good health. The CDR3 runs from the conserved cysteine through the conserved F or W. D genes are given only for firm matches. The size of a clone is reported for some rows only, either as once, few or many, or as a class for expanded clones.

clone_size	d_call	v_call	j_call	cdr3_nt	cdr3_aa
NA	TRBD1	TRBV2	TRBJ1-1	TGTGCCAGCAGTCGACAGGGGAAAGCTTTCTTT	CASSRQGKAFF
once	TRBD1	TRBV6-6	TRBJ2-7	TGTGCCAGCAGAACCACCGGGACAGGGCGCAACGAGCAGTACTTC	CASRTTGTGRNEQYF
NA	NA	TRBV5-1	TRBJ2-5	TGCGCCAGCAGCCCCTACCGGGGGCGCGAGACCCAGTACTTC	CASSPYRGRETQYF
NA	NA	TRBV3-1/TRBV3-2	TRBJ1-2	TGTGCCAGCAGCCAAGATTTAGGGGGCTACACCTTC	CASSQDLGGYTF
NA	NA	TRBV10-1	TRBJ2-3	TGCGCCAGCAGTGAGTCGAATCTGGGAGGGGGTACGCAGTATTTT	CASSESNLGGGTQYF
NA	NA	TRBV18	TRBJ1-1	TGTGCCAGCTCACCACCGGAGGGACGCAACACTGGAGCTTTCTTT	CASSPPEGRNTGAFF
NA	NA	TRBV23-1	TRBJ1-4	TGCGCCAGCAGGGACATTCAGAAACTGTTTTTT	CASRDIQKLFF
NA	TRBD1	TRBV13	TRBJ1-1	TGTGCCAGCAGCAGTCCGGGACAGGGGGACACTGAAGCTTTCTTT	CASSSPGQGDTEAFF
NA	NA	TRBV12-3/TRBV12-4	TRBJ1-2	TGTGCCAGCAGTTTAGGGGGTGGCTACACCTTC	CASSLGGGYTF
once	NA	TRBV9	TRBJ1-6	TGTGCCAGCAGCGTAGCCCCGGGGCATTCACCCCTCCACTTT	CASSVAPGHSPLHF
NA	NA	TRBV28	TRBJ1-1	TGTGCCAGCAGCCTTCTCCCGGGGTCGGGGAACACTGAAGCTTTCTTT	CASSLLPGSGNTEAFF
NA	NA	TRBV6-5	TRBJ2-1	TGTGCCAGCAGTTACGGCAGTGGTGGCTCCTACAATGAGCAGTTCTTC	CASSYGSGGSYNEQFF
NA	NA	TRBV10-2	TRBJ2-3	TGCGCCAGCAGAGCTAGGACCACAGATACGCAGTATTTT	CASRARTTDTQYF
few	TRBD2	TRBV2	TRBJ2-5	TGTGCCAGCAGGACCAGGGCAACGGGAGGGGAGACCCAGTACTTC	CASRTRATGGETQYF
once	NA	TRBV9	TRBJ1-6	TGTGCCAGCAGCGTAGAGGGAGGCTATAATTCACCCCTCCACTTT	CASSVEGGYNSPLHF
NA	NA	TRBV24-1	TRBJ1-2	TGTGCCACCAGTGACCCCGTGCAGGGTGACTATGGCTACACCTTC	CATSDPVQGDYGYTF
medium-sized	TRBD1	TRBV27	TRBJ1-2	TGTGCCAGCACCGCTTTCTCCCCCGGGACAGGGGACTATGGCTACACCTTC	CASTAFSPGTGDYGYTF
NA	NA	TRBV15	TRBJ1-1	TGTGCCACCAGCAGACTTAATTGGGGGATTATGAACACTGAAGCTTTCTTT	CATSRLNWGIMNTEAFF
few	NA	TRBV29-1	TRBJ1-2	TGCAGCGTTGTGACTTCCAGGGGTGGTGGCTACACCTTC	CSVVTSRGGGYTF
NA	TRBD1	TRBV7-9	TRBJ1-1	TGTGCCAGCAGCGCCACCGGGACAGGGGGCAGTGAAGCTTTCTTT	CASSATGTGGSEAFF
NA	TRBD1	TRBV11-2	TRBJ1-1	TGTGCCAGCAGCTTAGGAACGGACAGGCCGAACACTGAAGCTTTCTTT	CASSLGTDRPNTEAFF
once	NA	TRBV28	TRBJ1-5	TGTGCCAGCACTAAGTTCCGTCAGCCCCAGCATTTT	CASTKFRQPQHF
NA	NA	TRBV18	TRBJ1-1	TGTGCCAGCTCACCAACCGCAGGTTCCGGTGAAGCTTTCTTT	CASSPTAGSGEAFF
NA	NA	TRBV15	TRBJ1-4	TGTGCCACCAGCAGAGATAGAGGAAGAGGGGTAGGCGAAAAACTGTTTTTT	CATSRDRGRGVGEKLFF
NA	NA	TRBV30	TRBJ1-1	TGTGCCTGGAGTGTAGGGTGGGGACGGACTGAAGCTTTCTTT	CAWSVGWGRTEAFF
NA	NA	TRBV7-2	TRBJ2-7	TGTGCCAGCAGCCAAAAATACGAGCAGTACTTC	CASSQKYEQYF
few	TRBD1	TRBV2	TRBJ1-3	TGTGCCAGCAGCCTAACAGGGGTGGTAAACACCATATATTTT	CASSLTGVVNTIYF
NA	TRBD1	TRBV11-3	TRBJ2-7	TGTGCCAGCAGCTTCGACAGGGGGATTGACGAGCAGTACTTC	CASSFDRGIDEQYF
NA	NA	TRBV7-9	TRBJ2-7	TGTGCCAGCAGCTTACCAGAGGCTCCCTACGAGCAGTACTTC	CASSLPEAPYEQYF
NA	TRBD1	TRBV6-2/TRBV6-3	TRBJ1-2	TGTGCCAGCAGTTACTCGACGACAGGGGGCGGCTACACCTTC	CASSYSTTGGGYTF
once	NA	TRBV28	TRBJ1-1	TGTGCCAGCACCTTCGACAGAGTGAACACTGAAGCTTTCTTT	CASTFDRVNTEAFF
NA	TRBD1	TRBV6-5	TRBJ1-1	TGTGCCAGCCTCCGCAGGGGGTTCACTGAAGCTTTCTTT	CASLRRGFTEAFF
NA	NA	TRBV27	TRBJ2-3	TGTGCCAGCAGTTTGTCCCCAGGTCGCACAGATACGCAGTATTTT	CASSLSPGRTDTQYF
NA	NA	TRBV7-9	TRBJ1-2	TGTGCCAGCAGCCGAACACACCAATACCCCGAGGGAGGGGACTATGGCTACACCTTC	CASSRTHQYPEGGDYGYTF
NA	NA	TRBV7-2	TRBJ1-5	TGTGCCAGCAGCCTAGACGGCCAGAGCAATCAGCCCCAGCATTTT	CASSLDGQSNQPQHF
NA	NA	TRBV3-1/TRBV3-2	TRBJ1-2	TGTGCCAGCAGCGAAGTCCTTCTGGGGCAGGATGGCTACACCTTC	CASSEVLLGQDGYTF
NA	NA	TRBV3-1/TRBV3-2	TRBJ1-2	TGTGCCAGCAGCTCTCAGGGGCAGTATGGCTACACCTTC	CASSSQGQYGYTF
once	TRBD1	TRBV27	TRBJ1-4	TGTGCCAGCAGTTTTTTCGGGACAGCTAATGAAAAACTGTTTTTT	CASSFFGTANEKLFF
NA	TRBD1	TRBV7-3	TRBJ2-2	TGTGCCAGCAGCAGGGGCCCAACAGGGGGCGCGCAGGGCACCGGGGAGCTGTTTTTT	CASSRGPTGGAQGTGELFF
NA	NA	TRBV11-2	TRBJ2-2	TGTGCCAGCAGCTCCCCTGCAGGGAACACCGGGGAGCTGTTTTTT	CASSSPAGNTGELFF
NA	TRBD1	TRBV24-1	TRBJ2-7	TGTGCCGCCGGACAGGGTACCGAGCAGTACTTC	CAAGQGTEQYF
NA	NA	TRBV3-1/TRBV3-2	TRBJ1-5	TGTGCCAGCAGCCTCAACAACGATCAGCCCCAGCATTTT	CASSLNNDQPQHF
NA	NA	TRBV6-5	TRBJ1-1	TGTGCCACCCTAACGGATGAAGCTTTCTTT	CATLTDEAFF
NA	TRBD1	TRBV4-1	TRBJ2-1	TGCGCCAGCAGCCAAACAGGGGGCGATGAGCAGTTCTTC	CASSQTGGDEQFF
NA	NA	TRBV6-1	TRBJ1-1	TGTGCCAGCAGTGAAGATGAAGCTTTCTTT	CASSEDEAFF
NA	NA	TRBV25-1	TRBJ2-1	TGTGCCAGCAGTGCCGGGATCCACAATGAGCAGTTCTTC	CASSAGIHNEQFF
NA	TRBD1	TRBV19	TRBJ1-5	TGTGCCAGTAGTCCCCAGGGACAGCACAATCAGCCCCAGCATTTT	CASSPQGQHNQPQHF
NA	NA	TRBV3-1/TRBV3-2	TRBJ2-1	TGTGCCAGCAGCCAAGTGGGGCTAGCTCGAAATGAGCAGTTCTTC	CASSQVGLARNEQFF
NA	NA	TRBV18	TRBJ1-3	TGTGCCAGCTCCCCGACAGGATACCTCTCTGGAAACACCATATATTTT	CASSPTGYLSGNTIYF
NA	NA	TRBV18	TRBJ1-1	TGTGCCAGCTCATCCCAGGGGGAAGCTTTCTTT	CASSSQGEAFF
NA	NA	TRBV10-2	TRBJ1-6	TGCGCCAGCAGTGAGTCGTCGGGGGGCGGTAATTCACCCCTCCACTTT	CASSESSGGGNSPLHF
NA	NA	TRBV24-1	TRBJ2-5	TGTGCCACCAGTGATTTAAGCGAGACCCAGTACTTC	CATSDLSETQYF
once	NA	TRBV6-1	TRBJ2-1	TGTGCCAGCAGTGAAATTGGAGGAATGGGGTTCAATGAGCAGTTCTTC	CASSEIGGMGFNEQFF
NA	NA	TRBV5-6	TRBJ1-3	TGTGCCAGCAGCTTGGCTTCCCTACTTGGAAACACCATATATTTT	CASSLASLLGNTIYF
NA	NA	TRBV11-3	TRBJ1-1	TGTGCCAGCAGCCACCCGAACACTGAAGCTTTCTTT	CASSHPNTEAFF
NA	TRBD1	TRBV5-1	TRBJ2-5	TGCGCCAGCAGCGCGGGACAGGGGTACCTCATGCCCCAAGAGACCCAGTACTTC	CASSAGQGYLMPQETQYF
NA	NA	TRBV19	TRBJ1-6	TGTGCCAGTAGTATGGGAGGTTTGCAATCACCCCTCCACTTT	CASSMGGLQSPLHF